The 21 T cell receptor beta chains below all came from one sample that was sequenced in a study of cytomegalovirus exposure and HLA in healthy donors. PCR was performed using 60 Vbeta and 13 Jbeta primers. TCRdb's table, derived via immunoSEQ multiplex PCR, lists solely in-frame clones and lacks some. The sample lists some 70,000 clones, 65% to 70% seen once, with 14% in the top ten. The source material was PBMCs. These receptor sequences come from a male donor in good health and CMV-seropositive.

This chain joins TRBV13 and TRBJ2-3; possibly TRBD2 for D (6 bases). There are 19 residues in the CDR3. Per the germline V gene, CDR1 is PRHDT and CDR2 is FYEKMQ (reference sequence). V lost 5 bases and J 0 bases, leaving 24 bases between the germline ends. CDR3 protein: CASSLETERDWASTDTQYF. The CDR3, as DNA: TGTGCCAGCAGCCTGGAGACAGAGAGGGACTGGGCTAGCACAGATACGCAGTATTTT.

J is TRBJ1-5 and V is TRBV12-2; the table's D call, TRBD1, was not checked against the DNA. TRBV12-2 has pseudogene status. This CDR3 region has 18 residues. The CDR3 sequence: CASRPSGTGGEGNQPQHF. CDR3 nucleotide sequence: TGTGCAAGTCGCCCATCCGGGACAGGGGGAGAGGGCAATCAGCCCCAGCATTTT.

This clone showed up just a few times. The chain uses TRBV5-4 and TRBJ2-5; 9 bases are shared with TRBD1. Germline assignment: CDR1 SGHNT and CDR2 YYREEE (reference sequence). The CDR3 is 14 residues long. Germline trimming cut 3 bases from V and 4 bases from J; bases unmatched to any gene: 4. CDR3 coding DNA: TGTGCCAGCAGCTCACAGGGGGCTGGAGAGACCCAGTACTTC. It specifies CASSSQGAGETQYF.

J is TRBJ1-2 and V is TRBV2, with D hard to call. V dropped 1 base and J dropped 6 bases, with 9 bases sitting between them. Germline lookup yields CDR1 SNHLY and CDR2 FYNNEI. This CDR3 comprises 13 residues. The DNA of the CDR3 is TGTGCCAGCAGTGAAGGGCAGCAGGATGGCTACACCTTC. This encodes CASSEGQQDGYTF.

This CDR3 is CASSPRGETYEQYF. The CDR3 DNA reads TGTGCCAGCTCCCCCCGGGGTGAAACCTACGAGCAGTACTTC. The chain employs TRBV18 and TRBJ2-7; D might be TRBD2 (5 bases). The CDR3 has 14 amino acids. Germline V gene data show CDR1 as KGHSH and CDR2 as LQKENI. V dropped 6 bases and J dropped 2 bases, with 14 bases sitting between them.

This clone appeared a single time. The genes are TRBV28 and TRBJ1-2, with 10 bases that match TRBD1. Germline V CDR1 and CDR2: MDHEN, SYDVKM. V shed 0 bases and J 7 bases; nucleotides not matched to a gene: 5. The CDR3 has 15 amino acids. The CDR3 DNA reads TGTGCCAGCAGTTTATGGGGGACAGGGGTCGGTGGCTACACCTTC. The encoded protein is CASSLWGTGVGGYTF.

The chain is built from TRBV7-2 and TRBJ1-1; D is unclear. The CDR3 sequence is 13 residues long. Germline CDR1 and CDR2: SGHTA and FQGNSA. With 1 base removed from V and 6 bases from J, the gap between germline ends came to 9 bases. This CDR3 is CASSLVFGSEAFF. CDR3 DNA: TGTGCCAGCAGCTTAGTTTTCGGGTCTGAAGCTTTCTTT.

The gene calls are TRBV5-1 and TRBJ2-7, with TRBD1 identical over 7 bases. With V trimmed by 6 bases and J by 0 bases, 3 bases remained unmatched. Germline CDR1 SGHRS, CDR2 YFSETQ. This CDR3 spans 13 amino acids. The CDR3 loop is CASTRDSSYEQYF. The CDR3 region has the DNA TGCGCCAGCACAAGGGACAGCTCCTACGAGCAGTACTTC.

The CDR3 DNA reads TGTGCCAGCAGCTTGGGAGTGAGCTCCTATAATTCACCCCTCCACTTT. Encoded protein: CASSLGVSSYNSPLHF. The V call is TRBV5-6, the J call TRBJ1-6; D remains ambiguous. Germline values: CDR1 SGHDT, CDR2 YYEEEE. With 0 bases removed from V and 0 bases from J, the gap between germline ends came to 7 bases. The CDR3 is 16 residues long.

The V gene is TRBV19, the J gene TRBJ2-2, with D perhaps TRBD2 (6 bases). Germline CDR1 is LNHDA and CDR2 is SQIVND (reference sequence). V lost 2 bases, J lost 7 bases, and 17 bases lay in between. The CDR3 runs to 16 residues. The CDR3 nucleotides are TGTGCCAGTAGTATACAGGCAGGAGGGAGGCACGGGGAGCTGTTTTTT. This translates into CASSIQAGGRHGELFF.

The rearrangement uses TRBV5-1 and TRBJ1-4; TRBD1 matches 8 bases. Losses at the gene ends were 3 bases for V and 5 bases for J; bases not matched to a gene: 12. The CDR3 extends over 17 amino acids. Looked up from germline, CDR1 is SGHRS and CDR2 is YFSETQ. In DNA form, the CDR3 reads TGCGCCAGCAGCTCGACAGGGGTCGGGGCCGCGAATGAAAAACTGTTTTTT. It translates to CASSSTGVGAANEKLFF.

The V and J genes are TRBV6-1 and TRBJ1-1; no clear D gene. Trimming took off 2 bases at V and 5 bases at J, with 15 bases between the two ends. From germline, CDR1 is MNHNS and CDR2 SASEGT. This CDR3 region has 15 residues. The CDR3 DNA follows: TGTGCCAGCAGTGAAACTTACGGGTCCTTAACTGAAGCTTTCTTT. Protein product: CASSETYGSLTEAFF.

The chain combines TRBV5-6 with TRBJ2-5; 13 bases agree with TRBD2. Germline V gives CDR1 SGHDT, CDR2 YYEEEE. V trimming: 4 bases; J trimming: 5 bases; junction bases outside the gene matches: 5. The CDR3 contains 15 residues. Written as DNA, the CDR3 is TGTGCCAGCAGCGTACTAGCGGGAGGGGGTGAGACCCAGTACTTC. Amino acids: CASSVLAGGGETQYF.

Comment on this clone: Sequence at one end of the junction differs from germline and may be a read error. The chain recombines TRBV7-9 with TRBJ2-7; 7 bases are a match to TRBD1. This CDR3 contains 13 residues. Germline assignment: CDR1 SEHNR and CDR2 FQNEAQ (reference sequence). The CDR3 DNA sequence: TGTTCCAGCAGCTCCGGGACAGTCTACGAGCAGTACTTC. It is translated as CSSSSGTVYEQYF.

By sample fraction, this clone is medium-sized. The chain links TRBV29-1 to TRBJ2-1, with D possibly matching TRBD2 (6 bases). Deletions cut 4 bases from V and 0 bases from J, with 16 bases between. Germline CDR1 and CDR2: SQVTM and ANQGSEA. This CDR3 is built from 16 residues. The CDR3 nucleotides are TGCAGCGTTGGCGGGGACCCCCTATCCTCCTACAATGAGCAGTTCTTC. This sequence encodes CSVGGDPLSSYNEQFF.

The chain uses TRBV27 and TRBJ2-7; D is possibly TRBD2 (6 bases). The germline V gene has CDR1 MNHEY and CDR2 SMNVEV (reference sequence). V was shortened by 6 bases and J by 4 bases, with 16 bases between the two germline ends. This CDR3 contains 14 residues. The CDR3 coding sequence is TGTGCCAGCAGACCCGACTGGGACTCTTACGAGCAGTACTTC. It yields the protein CASRPDWDSYEQYF.

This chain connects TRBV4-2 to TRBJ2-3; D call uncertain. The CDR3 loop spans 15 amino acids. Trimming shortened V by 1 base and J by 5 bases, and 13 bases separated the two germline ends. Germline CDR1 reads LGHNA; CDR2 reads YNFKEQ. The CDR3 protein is CASSQAAQSRDTQYF. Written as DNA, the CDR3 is TGTGCCAGCAGCCAAGCGGCCCAATCTAGAGATACGCAGTATTTT.

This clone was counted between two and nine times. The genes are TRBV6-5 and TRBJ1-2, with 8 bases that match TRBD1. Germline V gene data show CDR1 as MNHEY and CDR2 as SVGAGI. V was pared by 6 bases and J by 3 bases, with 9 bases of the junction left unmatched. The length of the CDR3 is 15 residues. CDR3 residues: CASRRIGQGDYGYTF. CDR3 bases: TGTGCCAGCAGACGAATCGGACAGGGAGACTATGGCTACACCTTC.

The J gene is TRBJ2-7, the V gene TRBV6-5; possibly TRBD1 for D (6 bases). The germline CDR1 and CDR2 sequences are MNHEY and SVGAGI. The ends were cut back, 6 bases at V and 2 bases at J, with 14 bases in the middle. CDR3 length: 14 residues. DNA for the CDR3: TGTGCCAGCAGACGGGACACTGGCACCTACGAGCAGTACTTC. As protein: CASRRDTGTYEQYF.

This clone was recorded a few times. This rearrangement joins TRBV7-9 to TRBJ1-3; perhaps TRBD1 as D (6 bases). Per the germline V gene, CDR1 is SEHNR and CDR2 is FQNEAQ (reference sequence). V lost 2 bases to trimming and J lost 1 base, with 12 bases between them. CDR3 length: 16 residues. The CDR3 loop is CASSLSGGASGNTIYF. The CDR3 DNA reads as TGTGCCAGCAGCTTATCGGGGGGCGCGTCTGGAAACACCATATATTTT.

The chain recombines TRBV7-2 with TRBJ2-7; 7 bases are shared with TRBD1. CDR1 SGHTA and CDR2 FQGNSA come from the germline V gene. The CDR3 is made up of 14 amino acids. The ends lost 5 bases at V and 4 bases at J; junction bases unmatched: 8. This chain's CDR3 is CASSPRGQRYEQYF. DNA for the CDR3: TGTGCCAGCAGCCCTAGGGGACAGCGGTACGAGCAGTACTTC.